This T cell receptor beta chain was sequenced for a study of cytotoxic CD8 clonotypes in ibrutinib-treated CLL. Study in general: Patients: fewer than 12 relapsed/refractory, under 16 treatment-naive, some 18 IGHV unmutated.

Some clones are missing from TCRdb's copy, which holds only in-frame ones; the method was immunoSEQ multiplex PCR. Of 11,000 to 15,000 clones detected, roughly 64% appear once; the ten largest clones hold about 44%. The CDR3 is made up of 19 amino acids. V lost 2 bases to trimming and J lost 6 bases; unmatched junction nucleotides: 11. Germline V gives CDR1 SGHAT, CDR2 FQNNGV. Specimen: PBMCs, collected before ibrutinib treatment. The genes are TRBV11-2 and TRBJ1-6; the match to TRBD1 covers 12 bases. The receptor's source is a human donor with chronic lymphocytic leukemia. CDR3 amino acids: CASSLTGTGGLVGNSPLHF. In DNA form, the CDR3 reads TGTGCCAGCAGCTTAACCGGGACAGGGGGCCTTGTTGGTAATTCACCCCTCCACTTT.